Ten or more counts support the clone carrying this TCR beta chain. Its antigen remains unidentified. This sample is drawn from a study of identical twins. Study results and limitations: Twins shared beta out-of-frame sequences in excess, but this excess was weaker.

V dropped 4 bases and J dropped 3; count of bases not matched to a gene: 21. Germline V gene lookup returns CDR1 MNHNS and CDR2 SASEGT. The CDR3 contains 20 residues. Each CDR3 protein is one row after TCRdb ran MiXCR on the 5' RACE reads. The sample lists about 700,000 distinct CDR3 sequences; less than 10% were seen once. The sample was also reused in another study, on yellow fever vaccine responses in identical twins.

The J gene is TRBJ2-1, the V gene TRBV6-1; the match to TRBD1 covers 7 bases. Sequenced input: PBMCs. The sequence derives from a woman younger than 30 in good health. The CDR3 DNA follows: TGTGCCAGCAGTGTGGCCCCGGGCAGGGGGTACATCGGGGACTACAATGAGCAGTTCTTC. This encodes CASSVAPGRGYIGDYNEQFF.